The 5 T cell receptor beta chains given below trace back to one sample, sequenced in a study of T-cell reconstitution after alpha-beta-depleted transplantation in children. The TCRbeta library was prepared with unique molecular identifiers. TCRdb reanalysed the PCR reads using MiXCR and keeps one entry per CDR3 protein. The table lists about 72,000 distinct CDR3 sequences, about 7.3% of them singletons. The input for sequencing was PBMCs from the stem cell graft donor, taken from the stem cell graft. The source is a human donor who donated a stem cell graft to a child with acute lymphoblastic leukemia.

At least ten counts were recorded for this clonotype. This chain uses TRBV12-3 or TRBV12-4 with TRBJ2-7; no definite D call. The CDR3 contains 14 residues. The ends were cut back, 7 bases at V and 0 bases at J, with 13 bases in the middle. CDR3 in DNA: TGTGCCAGCACCCTCCGAGAGACCTCCTACGAGCAGTACTTC. Its translation is CASTLRETSYEQYF.

There are a few counts of this clonotype. This may stem from a read error, because a much larger clone lies one nucleotide away. The rearrangement links TRBV5-1 to TRBJ2-5; 8 positions agree with TRBD1. V lost 0 bases and J lost 6; bases outside the gene matches: 7. Per germline, CDR1 SGHRS and CDR2 YFSETQ. The CDR3 is 15 amino acids. CDR3 sequence: CASSLEAGGGKTQYF. CDR3 DNA: TGCGCCAGCAGCTTGGAGGCAGGGGGCGGGAAGACCCAGTACTTC.

In this sample, this clonotype turned up a few times. The chain is built from TRBV3-1 and TRBJ2-1; tentative D call: TRBD2 (6 bases). This CDR3 has 13 residues. V lost 4 bases and J 9 bases, leaving 13 bases between the germline ends. From germline, CDR1 is LGHDT and CDR2 YNNKEL (reference sequence). CDR3 residues: CASSPGISGEQFF. As DNA, the CDR3 is TGTGCCAGCAGCCCCGGGATTAGCGGTGAGCAGTTCTTC.

The rearrangement joins TRBV5-6 to TRBJ2-3; D might be TRBD1 (6 bases). Germline V lookup: CDR1 SGHDT, CDR2 YYEEEE. Trimming took off 4 bases at V and 0 bases at J, with 18 bases between the two ends. This CDR3 has 17 residues. The CDR3 loop reads CASSRAGVWSSTDTQYF. The CDR3 DNA sequence: TGTGCCAGCAGCCGCGCAGGGGTTTGGTCTAGCACAGATACGCAGTATTTT. The variable domain in full, with the rest retrieved from reference TRBV5-6 and TRBJ2-3, is DAGVTQSPTHLIKTRGQQVTLRCSPKSGHDTVSWYQQALGQGPQFIFQYYEEEERQRGNFPDRFSGHQFPNYSSELNVNALLLGDSALYLCASSRAGVWSSTDTQYFGPGTRLTVL.

This clonotype was detected many times. This chain links TRBV4-3 with TRBJ2-1, with a possible D match to TRBD2 (5 bases). Trimming removed 0 bases from V and 4 bases from J, with 10 bases in between. Germline CDR1 LGHNA, CDR2 YSLEER. CDR3 length equals 15 residues. DNA for the CDR3: TGCGCCAGCAGCCAAGATGGGGAGATTTACAATGAGCAGTTCTTC. As protein: CASSQDGEIYNEQFF.